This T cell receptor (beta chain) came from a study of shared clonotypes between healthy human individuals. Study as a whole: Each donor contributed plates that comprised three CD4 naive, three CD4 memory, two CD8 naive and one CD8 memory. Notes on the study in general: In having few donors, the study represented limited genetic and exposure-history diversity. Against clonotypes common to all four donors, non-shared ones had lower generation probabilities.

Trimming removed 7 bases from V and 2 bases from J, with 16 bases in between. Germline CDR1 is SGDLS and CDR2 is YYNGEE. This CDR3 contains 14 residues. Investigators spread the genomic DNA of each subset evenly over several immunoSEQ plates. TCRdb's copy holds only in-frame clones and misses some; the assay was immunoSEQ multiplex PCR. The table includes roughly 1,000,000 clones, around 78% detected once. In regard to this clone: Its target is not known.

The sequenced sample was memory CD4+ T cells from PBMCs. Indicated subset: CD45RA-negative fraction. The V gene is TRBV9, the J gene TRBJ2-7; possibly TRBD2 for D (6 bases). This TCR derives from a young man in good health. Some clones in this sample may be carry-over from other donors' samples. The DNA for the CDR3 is TGTGCCAGCGGGAGAAGCGGGTCACCCTACGAGCAGTACTTC. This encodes CASGRSGSPYEQYF.